The 15 T cell receptor beta chains below were found in one sample sequenced in a study of blood T cells in healthy people across ages. A second roughly 6 to 12 cycle PCR used barcoded and J-beta primers. TCRdb re-derived calls from the 5' RACE reads in MiXCR, one entry per CDR3 protein. The sample yields about a million distinct CDR3 sequences, just over 50% seen once. The sample consisted of blood. The receptors stem from a woman aged 60-75 years in good health.

The gene calls are TRBV10-3 and TRBJ2-7; 13 positions match TRBD2. CDR3 length: 18 residues. The trim removed 4 bases at V and 2 bases at J, leaving 11 bases unmatched. Germline-derived CDR1 and CDR2 are ENHRY and SYGVKD. The CDR3 spells CAISAGQYGTSGTYEQYF. The CDR3, as DNA: TGTGCCATCAGTGCCGGGCAATATGGGACTAGCGGGACCTACGAGCAGTACTTC.

This clonotype was counted a few times. The J gene is TRBJ1-4, the V gene TRBV27; 9 bases line up with TRBD1. There are 15 residues in the CDR3. Trimming at V came to 8 bases and at J to 8 bases, leaving 12 bases not matched to a gene. Germline CDR1 reads MNHEY; CDR2 reads SMNVEV (reference sequence). CDR3 region: CASGLQGAGLEKLFF. The DNA for the CDR3 is TGTGCCAGCGGCCTACAGGGGGCAGGCCTGGAAAAACTGTTTTTT.

The chain couples TRBV4-2 to TRBJ2-5, with 10 bases matching TRBD1. The DNA matches TRBJ2-7 better at its end, which makes the J call doubtful. Germline loops: CDR1 LGHNA, CDR2 YNFKEQ. This CDR3 comprises 16 residues. The CDR3 sequence is CASSQLQTGGPYEQYF. The CDR3, as DNA: TGTGCCAGCAGCCAACTCCAGACAGGGGGCCCCTACGAGCAGTACTTC.

The chain recombines TRBV20-1 with TRBJ2-7; D is perhaps TRBD1 (6 bases). Germline CDR1 is DFQATT and CDR2 is SNEGSKA (reference sequence). V lost 3 bases and J lost 0, with 12 bases in between. This CDR3 has 14 amino acids. The CDR3 loop reads CSASGQSYSYEQYF. The CDR3 coding sequence is TGCAGTGCTAGCGGACAGTCTTACTCCTACGAGCAGTACTTC.

The chain has TRBV5-1 and TRBJ2-3, with 7 bases matching TRBD2. Trimming at V came to 2 bases and at J to 5 bases, leaving 8 bases not matched to a gene. Germline assignment: CDR1 SGHRS and CDR2 YFSETQ. The CDR3 length is 15 residues. The CDR3 reads CASSFLSGMEDTQYF. The DNA of the CDR3 is TGCGCCAGCAGCTTTCTGAGCGGGATGGAAGATACGCAGTATTTT.

V usage is TRBV7-2 and J usage is TRBJ2-3, with D possibly matching TRBD2 (5 bases). V lost 5 bases, J lost 9 bases, and 12 bases lay in between. Looked up from germline, CDR1 is SGHTA and CDR2 is FQGNSA. The CDR3 is 12 residues long. The CDR3 DNA follows: TGTGCCAGCAGCCCCGGGGATAGGACGCAGTATTTT. This translates into CASSPGDRTQYF.

Concerning this clonotype itself: At one end, the junction sequence differs from germline, possibly due to a read error. The chain uses TRBV12-3 or TRBV12-4 and TRBJ2-3; 9 bases align to TRBD1. CDR3 length equals 15 residues. The CDR3 sequence: CASSLGTGRTDMQYF. The CDR3 DNA reads TGTGCCAGCAGCCTGGGGACAGGGCGGACTGATATGCAGTATTTT.

This clonotype was counted only a few times. The chain has TRBV6-1 and TRBJ1-1, with D tentatively TRBD1 (5 bases). This CDR3 has 14 amino acids. CDR1 and CDR2 (germline): MNHNS, SASEGT. Trimming left V 2 bases short and J 4 bases short, with 11 bases between. CDR3: CASSEQGTATEAFF. In nucleotides, the CDR3 is TGTGCCAGCAGTGAACAGGGTACGGCCACTGAAGCTTTCTTT.

This rearrangement joins TRBV20-1 to TRBJ2-5, with 14 nucleotides matching TRBD2. The J call is in doubt because the DNA end fits TRBJ2-7 better. Germline V lookup: CDR1 DFQATT, CDR2 SNEGSKA (reference sequence). This CDR3 spans 14 amino acids. CDR3 nucleotides: TGCAGTGCTAGAGATGGACTAGCGGGAGGCGAGCAGTACTTC. Its translation: CSARDGLAGGEQYF.

This clonotype was detected ten times or more. The chain recombines TRBV4-3 with TRBJ2-7, with 10 bases that match TRBD2. This CDR3 spans 15 amino acids. Germline V gene data show CDR1 as LGHNA and CDR2 as YSLEER. J gave up 6 bases and V 0 bases, and 5 bases lay outside the gene matches. This CDR3 is CASSQDHSGRREQYF. The CDR3 DNA reads as TGCGCCAGCAGCCAAGACCATAGCGGGAGGCGCGAGCAGTACTTC.

V and J are TRBV20-1 and TRBJ2-1; D ambiguous. The CDR3 extends over 15 amino acids. Trimming pared 5 bases from V and 5 bases from J, leaving 19 bases between. Germline-derived CDR1 and CDR2 are DFQATT and SNEGSKA (reference sequence). The CDR3: CSALDLGGVDNEQFF. The CDR3 DNA follows: TGCAGTGCTCTAGACCTCGGTGGAGTTGACAATGAGCAGTTCTTC.

V usage is TRBV29-1 and J usage is TRBJ1-5; 8 nucleotides agree with TRBD1. The CDR3 is made up of 12 amino acids. Germline lookup yields CDR1 SQVTM and CDR2 ANQGSEA. J lost 7 bases, V lost 7 bases, and 6 bases had no gene match. CDR3 nucleotides: TGCAGCGCAGGGGGCGGGGGGCAGCCCCAGCATTTT. As protein: CSAGGGGQPQHF.

This clonotype showed up just a few times. The rearrangement uses TRBV6-1 and TRBJ2-7; D perhaps matches TRBD1 (7 bases). The CDR3 consists of 14 residues. V gave up 4 bases and J gave up 4 bases, with 14 bases separating them. CDR1 is MNHNS, CDR2 SASEGT, per germline. The CDR3 DNA follows: TGTGCCAGCAGTGTTGGGACAGCGGGTTACGAGCAGTACTTC. It translates to CASSVGTAGYEQYF.

The table lists this clonotype with a few counts. This may arise from a read error, as a much more abundant clone is one base away. V is TRBV7-2 and J is TRBJ2-1; TRBD2 matches 12 bases. The length of the CDR3 is 16 residues. Germline lookup yields CDR1 SGHTA and CDR2 FQGNSA. Germline trimming cut 0 bases from V and 8 bases from J; bases unmatched to any gene: 5. The CDR3 DNA reads TGTGCCAGCAGCTTAGCGGTGACTAGCGGGAGCGATGAGCAGTTCTTC. Residues: CASSLAVTSGSDEQFF. Full variable domain (outside the CDR3, taken from reference TRBV7-2 and TRBJ2-1): GAGVSQSPSNKVTEKGKDVELRCDPISGHTALYWYRQSLGQGLEFLIYFQGNSAPDKSGLPSDRFSAERTGGSVSTLTIQRTQQEDSAVYLCASSLAVTSGSDEQFFGPGTRLTVL.

J is TRBJ2-3 and V is TRBV4-1; 9 nucleotides match TRBD2. There are 17 residues in the CDR3. After removal of 1 base from V and 2 bases from J, the junction contained 7 bases not matched to a gene. Germline V CDR1 and CDR2: MGHRA, YSYEKL. The CDR3 loop reads CASSQGPAGGPTDTQYF. The CDR3 DNA reads as TGCGCCAGCAGCCAAGGTCCAGCGGGAGGACCCACAGATACGCAGTATTTT.